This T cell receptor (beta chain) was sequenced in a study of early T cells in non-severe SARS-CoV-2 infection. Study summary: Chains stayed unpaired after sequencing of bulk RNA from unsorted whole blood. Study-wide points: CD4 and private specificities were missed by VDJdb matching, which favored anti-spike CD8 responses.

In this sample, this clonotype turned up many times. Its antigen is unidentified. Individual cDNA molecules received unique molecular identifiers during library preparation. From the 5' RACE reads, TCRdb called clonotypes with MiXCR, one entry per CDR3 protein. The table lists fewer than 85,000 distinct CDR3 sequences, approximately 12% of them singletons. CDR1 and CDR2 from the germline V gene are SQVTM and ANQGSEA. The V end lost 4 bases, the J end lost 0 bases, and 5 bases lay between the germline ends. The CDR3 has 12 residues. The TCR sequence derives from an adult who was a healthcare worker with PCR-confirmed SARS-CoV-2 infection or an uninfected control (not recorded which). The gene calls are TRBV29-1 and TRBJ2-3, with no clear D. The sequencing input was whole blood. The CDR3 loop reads CSVAVSTDTQYF. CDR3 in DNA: TGCAGCGTTGCCGTTAGCACAGATACGCAGTATTTT.